Presented here are 31 T cell receptor beta chains from one specimen sequenced in a study of shared clonotypes between healthy human individuals. Libraries were prepared by immunoSEQ multiplex PCR; TCRdb keeps only in-frame clonotypes and omits some of them. Found here are about 730,000 clones, just under 75% of them singletons; the top ten hold less than 2%. The sample consisted of memory CD4+ T cells sorted from blood. Subset: CD45RA-negative fraction. The receptors stem from a woman younger than 45 in good health.

The J gene is TRBJ1-1, the V gene TRBV7-3; 8 nucleotides agree with TRBD1. The CDR3 consists of 14 residues. Germline V lookup: CDR1 SGHTA, CDR2 FQGTGA. Trimming cost V 5 bases and J 5 bases; bases outside gene matches: 7. CDR3 in DNA: TGTGCCAGCAGCAAACAGGGGGGGCCTACTGAAGCTTTCTTT. It is translated as CASSKQGGPTEAFF.

This clone was picked up a small number of times. The rearrangement joins TRBV18 to TRBJ2-7; 7 bases are shared with TRBD1. J gave up 7 bases and V 3 bases, and 12 bases lay outside the gene matches. CDR3 size: 15 residues. Looked up from germline, CDR1 is KGHSH and CDR2 is LQKENI. The CDR3 loop reads CASSPGQSLAREQYF. The CDR3 DNA reads as TGTGCCAGCTCACCGGGACAGAGTTTAGCGAGGGAGCAGTACTTC. Together with reference TRBV18 and TRBJ2-7, the CDR3 gives the full variable domain: NAGVMQNPRHLVRRRGQEARLRCSPMKGHSHVYWYRQLPEEGLKFMVYLQKENIIDESGMPKERFSAEFPKEGPSILRIQQVVRGDSAAYFCASSPGQSLAREQYFGPGTRLTVT.

V and J are TRBV6-1 and TRBJ1-3, with TRBD1 identical over 9 bases. The V gene's germline CDR1 is MNHNS and CDR2 SASEGT. Trimming at V came to 2 bases and at J to 3 bases, leaving 8 bases not matched to a gene. The CDR3 contains 17 residues. CDR3 loop: CASSELTGQGYGNTIYF. Written as DNA, the CDR3 is TGTGCCAGCAGTGAACTCACGGGACAGGGATATGGAAACACCATATATTTT.

The chain links TRBV5-4 to TRBJ2-5, with D unresolved. CDR1 and CDR2 from the germline V gene are SGHNT and YYREEE (reference sequence). Trimming took 4 bases from V and 5 from J, leaving 15 bases between them. The CDR3 loop spans 14 amino acids. CDR3 coding DNA: TGTGCCAGCAGCACCCCGGTGCAAGGCGAGACCCAGTACTTC. Translation gives CASSTPVQGETQYF.

Ten or more counts support this clone. The V and J genes are TRBV25-1 and TRBJ2-1; 11 nucleotides agree with TRBD2. The CDR3 sequence is 16 residues long. Germline V lookup: CDR1 MGHDK, CDR2 SYGVNS. V lost 3 bases to trimming and J lost 5 bases; unmatched junction nucleotides: 6. For the CDR3, the DNA is TGTGCCAGCAGTGAGGTGGGACTAGCGGCAAACAATGAGCAGTTCTTC. Translation: CASSEVGLAANNEQFF.

The genes are TRBV18 and TRBJ2-2; D remains ambiguous. Germline V gene sequence: CDR1 KGHSH, CDR2 LQKENI. The CDR3 has 14 amino acids. V was trimmed by 1 base and J by 4 bases, leaving 7 bases between them. The CDR3 sequence is CASSPLGFTGELFF. The DNA for the CDR3 is TGTGCCAGCTCACCACTGGGGTTCACCGGGGAGCTGTTTTTT.

The CDR3 DNA is TGTGCCAGCGGAACCCAGTACAATGAGCAGTTCTTC. Its translation is CASGTQYNEQFF. The J gene is TRBJ2-1, the V gene TRBV7-6; D unclear. The CDR3 extends over 12 amino acids. V was shortened by 8 bases and J by 4 bases, with 9 bases between the two germline ends. Germline-derived CDR1 and CDR2 are SGHVS and FNYEAQ.

As regards this clone: Just one base apart from a much larger clone, this may be a read error. At the DNA level, this CDR3 is encoded by other sequences in the same sample as well. The V and J genes are TRBV23-1 and TRBJ1-3, with D perhaps matching TRBD1 (5 bases). TRBV23-1 is designated an ORF whose function remains uncertain. This CDR3 has 17 residues. The DNA for the CDR3 is TGCGCTAGCAGTCAACCCCTCCCACAGGAGGAGGGAAACACCATATATTTT. It yields the protein CASSQPLPQEEGNTIYF.

The sample holds one count of this clone. J is TRBJ1-5 and V is TRBV28, with a weak D call TRBD1 (5 bases). Germline-derived CDR1 and CDR2 are MDHEN and SYDVKM. The CDR3 spans 13 residues. The V end was cut by 11 bases, the J end by 7 bases, with 18 bases between. This CDR3 is CAGGGSRQQPQHF. The CDR3 bases are TGTGCCGGCGGGGGGAGTCGGCAACAGCCCCAGCATTTT.

This clone has a single count. The chain links TRBV11-2 to TRBJ1-4, with no clear D. The CDR3 runs to 16 residues. V lost 0 bases and J lost 6, with 14 bases in between. The V gene's germline CDR1 is SGHAT and CDR2 FQNNGV. CDR3 amino acids: CASSLDWRPGDEKLFF. CDR3 in DNA: TGTGCCAGCAGCTTAGATTGGCGGCCGGGTGATGAAAAACTGTTTTTT.

The chain combines TRBV2 with TRBJ2-2; no definite D call. Trimming took 7 bases from V and 6 from J, leaving 15 bases between them. The CDR3 covers 14 residues. Germline-derived CDR1 and CDR2 are SNHLY and FYNNEI. DNA of the CDR3: TGTGCCAGCAAACAACGGGCGGCTTCCGGGGAGCTGTTTTTT. This translates into CASKQRAASGELFF.

The chain links TRBV6-1 to TRBJ1-5; D possibly corresponds to TRBD1 (6 bases). Trimming removed 4 bases at V and 7 bases at J, with 11 bases between. CDR1 is MNHNS, CDR2 SASEGT, per germline. The CDR3 runs 13 residues. In nucleotides, the CDR3 is TGTGCCAGCAGTGTTAACAGGGCCCAGCCCCAGCATTTT. As protein: CASSVNRAQPQHF.

This rearrangement joins TRBV2 to TRBJ2-7; a possible D gene is TRBD1 (5 bases). Per the germline V gene, CDR1 is SNHLY and CDR2 is FYNNEI. With 3 bases removed from V and 5 bases from J, the gap between germline ends came to 14 bases. This CDR3 contains 14 residues. The DNA of the CDR3 is TGTGCCAGCAGTGAGACCAGGGAAGGGAACGAGCAGTACTTC. This encodes CASSETREGNEQYF. Using reference TRBV2 and TRBJ2-7 for the parts outside the CDR3, the full variable domain is EPEVTQTPSHQVTQMGQEVILRCVPISNHLYFYWYRQILGQKVEFLVSFYNNEISEKSEIFDDQFSVERPDGSNFTLKIRSTKLEDSAMYFCASSETREGNEQYFGPGTRLTVT.

A single count supports this clone. V is TRBV5-6 and J is TRBJ2-1; 8 positions agree with TRBD2. Per the germline V gene, CDR1 is SGHDT and CDR2 is YYEEEE. The CDR3 loop spans 15 amino acids. Losses at the gene ends were 2 bases for V and 5 bases for J; bases not matched to a gene: 6. CDR3 DNA sequence: TGTGCCAGCAGCTTTACTAGCGGAAGAGACAATGAGCAGTTCTTC. Protein product: CASSFTSGRDNEQFF.

This clone was observed once. This rearrangement joins TRBV6-4 to TRBJ1-5; D is perhaps TRBD1 (5 bases). The germline V gene encodes CDR1 MRHNA and CDR2 SNTAGT. V was shortened by 2 bases and J by 3 bases, with 5 bases between the two germline ends. There are 13 residues in the CDR3. In DNA, the CDR3 is TGTGCCAGCAGTGACGGGGCCAATCAGCCCCAGCATTTT. Protein sequence: CASSDGANQPQHF.

This clone came up once. The chain employs TRBV28 and TRBJ2-1; 8 nucleotides line up with TRBD1. Germline V CDR1 and CDR2: MDHEN, SYDVKM. The CDR3 is made up of 15 amino acids. V trimming: 5 bases; J trimming: 10 bases; junction bases outside the gene matches: 13. This CDR3 reads CASSGRQGRLREQFF. The CDR3 DNA reads as TGTGCCAGCAGTGGGAGACAGGGGCGCCTCCGGGAGCAGTTCTTC.

The chain employs TRBV28 and TRBJ1-2; 10 bases agree with TRBD1. This CDR3 contains 14 residues. Trimming took 6 bases from V and 8 from J; bases not matched to a gene: 9. CDR1 MDHEN and CDR2 SYDVKM come from the germline V gene. CDR3 loop: CASSTGQGGIGYTF. In DNA, the CDR3 is TGTGCCAGCAGCACCGGACAGGGGGGTATCGGCTACACCTTC.

V gene TRBV29-1 combines with J gene TRBJ2-3, with 9 bases aligning to TRBD2. This CDR3 is 12 amino acids long. V shed 5 bases and J 3 bases; nucleotides not matched to a gene: 0. The V gene's germline CDR1 is SQVTM and CDR2 ANQGSEA. CDR3 residues: CSVLAGTDTQYF. In DNA, the CDR3 is TGCAGCGTTCTAGCGGGGACAGATACGCAGTATTTT.

This rearrangement joins TRBV2 to TRBJ2-1, with a tentative D call TRBD2 (5 bases). From germline, CDR1 is SNHLY and CDR2 FYNNEI. CDR3 size: 16 residues. V was clipped by 0 bases and J by 3 bases, with 12 bases between them. The CDR3 sequence: CASSEALGLLYNEQFF. The CDR3 DNA reads as TGTGCCAGCAGTGAAGCTTTAGGACTTCTCTACAATGAGCAGTTCTTC.

V is TRBV2 and J is TRBJ2-3, with 10 bases that match TRBD2. J lost 2 bases, V lost 7 bases, and 3 bases had no gene match. The CDR3 is made up of 14 amino acids. Germline-derived CDR1 and CDR2 are SNHLY and FYNNEI. The CDR3 sequence: CASIGLADTDTQYF. CDR3 sequence (DNA): TGTGCCAGCATTGGACTAGCGGACACAGATACGCAGTATTTT.

The chain employs TRBV6-4 and TRBJ2-3; 10 bases align to TRBD1. V was clipped by 10 bases and J by 1 base; unmatched bases: 2. There are 13 residues in the CDR3. Germline V gives CDR1 MRHNA, CDR2 SNTAGT. CDR3 protein: CATGTGGTDTQYF. For the CDR3, the DNA is TGTGCCACCGGGACAGGGGGCACAGATACGCAGTATTTT.

The sample holds many counts of this clone. Other DNA sequences from this sample encode an identical CDR3 as well. V and J are TRBV5-1 and TRBJ2-3; 8 bases agree with TRBD1. Germline CDR1 is SGHRS and CDR2 is YFSETQ. CDR3 length: 14 amino acids. V gave up 2 bases and J gave up 5 bases; unmatched junction bases: 4. The DNA of the CDR3 is TGCGCCAGCAGCTTCGGACAGGGAGGAGATACGCAGTATTTT. Its translation: CASSFGQGGDTQYF.

This clone was counted between two and nine times. The V call is TRBV10-1, the J call TRBJ2-2; TRBD2 is a possible D gene (5 bases). Germline V lookup: CDR1 WNHNN, CDR2 SYGVQD (reference sequence). This CDR3 is 14 amino acids long. The V and J ends lost 3 bases and 4 bases respectively, with 9 bases between them. CDR3 nucleotides: TGCGCCAGCAGTGAAGCACGGGGCACCGGGGAGCTGTTTTTT. Its protein product is CASSEARGTGELFF.

This chain links TRBV7-3 with TRBJ2-2; TRBD2 might be the D (6 bases). Trimming pared 4 bases from V and 7 bases from J, leaving 13 bases between. This CDR3 has 14 amino acids. Per the germline V gene, CDR1 is SGHTA and CDR2 is FQGTGA. In nucleotides, the CDR3 is TGTGCCAGCAGCTCTACTAGCACCAACGGGGAGCTGTTTTTT. The encoded protein is CASSSTSTNGELFF.

A single count supports this clone. The genes are TRBV27 and TRBJ2-5; no clear D. V was trimmed by 0 bases and J by 7 bases, leaving 9 bases between them. The V gene's germline CDR1 is MNHEY and CDR2 SMNVEV (reference sequence). The CDR3 covers 13 residues. Here the CDR3 reads CASSLSELSTQYF. The CDR3 DNA follows: TGTGCCAGCAGTTTATCCGAGCTTTCGACCCAGTACTTC.

This rearrangement joins TRBV6-1 to TRBJ1-4; no clear D. The CDR3 length is 13 residues. V dropped 3 bases and J dropped 11 bases, with 13 bases sitting between them. Germline V gives CDR1 MNHNS, CDR2 SASEGT. The CDR3 DNA reads as TGTGCCAGCAGTGATGTTATACAGTCGAAACTGTTTTTT. As protein: CASSDVIQSKLFF.

This clone was seen only a few times. The V call is TRBV10-3, the J call TRBJ2-3; 7 nucleotides align to TRBD2. V shed 4 bases, J shed 6 bases, and the junction held 13 bases outside the gene matches. The CDR3 spans 16 residues. The germline V gene encodes CDR1 ENHRY and CDR2 SYGVKD. The CDR3 nucleotides read TGTGCCATCAGTGCCGCCGCGGGGGTGATGGTGGATACGCAGTATTTT. Protein: CAISAAAGVMVDTQYF.

V and J are TRBV27 and TRBJ1-6, with D unclear. The CDR3 has 15 amino acids. The V end lost 3 bases, the J end lost 8 bases, and 14 bases lay between the germline ends. Germline V gene data show CDR1 as MNHEY and CDR2 as SMNVEV (reference sequence). CDR3 residues: CASSFWPTGDSPLHF. The CDR3 DNA reads as TGTGCCAGCAGTTTTTGGCCAACCGGGGATTCACCCCTCCACTTT.

This chain connects TRBV9 to TRBJ1-1; D unclear. The CDR3 covers 15 residues. Germline CDR1 is SGDLS and CDR2 is YYNGEE. V lost 3 bases, J lost 4 bases, and 16 bases lay in between. CDR3 coding DNA: TGTGCCAGCAGCGCCTGGGAGGCCATGGGCACTGAAGCTTTCTTT. Protein product: CASSAWEAMGTEAFF. The full variable domain, with the rest looked up from reference TRBV9 and TRBJ1-1, is DSGVTQTPKHLITATGQRVTLRCSPRSGDLSVYWYQQSLDQGLQFLIQYYNGEERAKGNILERFSAQQFPDLHSELNLSSLELGDSALYFCASSAWEAMGTEAFFGQGTRLTVV.

The chain carries TRBV7-9 and TRBJ2-2; 7 bases align to TRBD1. With V trimmed by 4 bases and J by 0 bases, 2 bases remained unmatched. Per germline, CDR1 SEHNR and CDR2 FQNEAQ (reference sequence). This CDR3 region has 15 residues. This CDR3 is CASSSGQPNTGELFF. CDR3 nucleotide sequence: TGTGCCAGCAGCTCGGGACAGCCGAACACCGGGGAGCTGTTTTTT.

On this clone: Other DNA sequences of this sample code for an identical CDR3. The chain couples TRBV28 to TRBJ2-7; 7 nucleotides align to TRBD2. The CDR3 sequence is 12 residues long. V shed 7 bases and J 0 bases; nucleotides not matched to a gene: 0. Germline CDR1 and CDR2: MDHEN and SYDVKM. CDR3 DNA: TGTGCCAGCACTAGCGGCTCCTACGAGCAGTACTTC. This encodes CASTSGSYEQYF.